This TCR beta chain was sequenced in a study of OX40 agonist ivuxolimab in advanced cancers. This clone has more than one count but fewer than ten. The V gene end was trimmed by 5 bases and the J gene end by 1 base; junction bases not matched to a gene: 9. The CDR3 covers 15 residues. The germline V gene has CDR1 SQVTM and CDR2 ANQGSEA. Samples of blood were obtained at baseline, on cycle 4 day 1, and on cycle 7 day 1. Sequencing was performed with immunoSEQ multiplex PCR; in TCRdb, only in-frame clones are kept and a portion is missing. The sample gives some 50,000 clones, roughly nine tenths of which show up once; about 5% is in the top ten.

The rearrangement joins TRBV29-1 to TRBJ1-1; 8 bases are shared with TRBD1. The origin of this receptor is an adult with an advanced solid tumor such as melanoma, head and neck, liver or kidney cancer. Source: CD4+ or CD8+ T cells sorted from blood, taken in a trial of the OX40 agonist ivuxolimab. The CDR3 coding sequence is TGCAGCGTTTCAAAGGGGGGGACAGGGAACACTGAAGCTTTCTTT. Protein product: CSVSKGGTGNTEAFF. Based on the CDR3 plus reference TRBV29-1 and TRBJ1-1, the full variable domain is SAVISQKPSRDICQRGTSLTIQCQVDSQVTMMFWYRQQPGQSLTLIATANQGSEATYESGFVIDKFPISRPNLTFSTLTVSNMSPEDSSIYLCSVSKGGTGNTEAFFGQGTRLTVV.